The present T cell receptor beta chain was sequenced within a study of cytomegalovirus exposure and HLA in healthy donors. Across the study: Prior work identified under 130 million unique TCR beta sequences in some 200 million T cells.

Regarding this clone: The antigen is undetermined.

The PCR was carried out with 60 Vbeta primers and 13 Jbeta primers. Data came from immunoSEQ multiplex PCR; TCRdb stores just in-frame clones and leaves some out. The sample has over 70,000 clones, around 70% seen once. CDR3 length: 14 amino acids. Looked up from germline, CDR1 is SGHRS and CDR2 is YFSETQ. V shed 5 bases and J 3 bases; nucleotides not matched to a gene: 4. Findings and caveats of the study: In an earlier analysis, about 90% or about 30%: the productive usage of most TCR beta V segments. Associated with cytomegalovirus, according to the listing, were some 150 TCR beta chains.

Sequencing was done on a sample of PBMCs. The sequence derives from a man aged 35 to 55 in good health and CMV-seropositive. The V and J genes are TRBV5-1 and TRBJ2-2; 7 positions agree with TRBD1. This CDR3 reads CASRSQGDTGELFF. The DNA of the CDR3 is TGCGCCAGCAGGTCGCAGGGGGACACCGGGGAGCTGTTTTTT.